This TCR beta chain was captured by sequencing in a study of blood T cell repertoires in COVID-19. On the study more broadly: The United States, Italy and Spain were the sources of the acute and convalescent COVID-19 samples.

Those who participated ranged in age from 18 to 89 years and resided in roughly 26 US areas. Cohort allocation depended upon clinical history that participants reported. Resolution of symptoms, clearance, or two negative PCRs was present in recovered Cohort 3 donors. Sequencing used immunoSEQ multiplex PCR; TCRdb keeps in-frame clones, though not all of them. The sample yields roughly 190,000 clones, around 91% seen once. The specimen sequenced was PBMCs or T cells enriched from blood (not recorded which). The source is a woman younger than 30 who had recovered from COVID-19.

CDR3 nucleotides: TGTGCCAGCAGTTTCGGGGACAGGGATAACTATGGCTACACCTTC. Protein sequence: CASSFGDRDNYGYTF. This sequence joins TRBV28 and TRBJ1-2, with 9 nucleotides matching TRBD1. With 3 bases clipped from V and 1 base from J, the junction kept 3 bases outside the gene matches. The CDR3 extends over 15 amino acids. Germline lookup yields CDR1 MDHEN and CDR2 SYDVKM.